The rows below give T cell receptor beta chains drawn from one sample of a study of T cell responses to AZD1222 COVID-19 vaccine. The method was immunoSEQ multiplex PCR; TCRdb's version includes in-frame clones alone and lacks a portion of them. Of around 140,000 clones in the sample, 70% to 90% were seen once. Source: peripheral blood, taken on day 0 of AZD1222 vaccination. These receptor sequences come from an adult in good health. CDR3s include the opening cysteine and the closing phenylalanine or tryptophan. A D gene is named only where the DNA matches it firmly. Some rows have no size entry. The others give once, few or many, or a class for an expanded clone.

d_call: TRBD1; clone_size: .; v_call: TRBV28; j_call: TRBJ1-1; cdr3_nt: TGTGCCAGCAGCCGACCTCAGGGGGGACAGATCTCGGCTGAAGCTTTCTTT; cdr3_aa: CASSRPQGGQISAEAFF
d_call: .; clone_size: .; v_call: TRBV6-6; j_call: TRBJ2-7; cdr3_nt: TGTGCCAGCAGTTTCGACAGTGGAGCCTACGAGCAGTACTTC; cdr3_aa: CASSFDSGAYEQYF
d_call: TRBD1; clone_size: .; v_call: TRBV7-9; j_call: TRBJ1-2; cdr3_nt: TGTGCCAGCACCATCGGAGGGGGCGTTAACTATGGCTACACCTTC; cdr3_aa: CASTIGGGVNYGYTF
d_call: TRBD1; clone_size: once; v_call: TRBV7-9; j_call: TRBJ1-1; cdr3_nt: TGTGCCAGCAGCCGGGACAGGGACACTGAAGCTTTCTTT; cdr3_aa: CASSRDRDTEAFF
d_call: .; clone_size: .; v_call: TRBV11-2; j_call: TRBJ1-1; cdr3_nt: TGTGCCAGCAGCCCGAATTACCTCAGGGGAAGGAGCACTGAAGCTTTCTTT; cdr3_aa: CASSPNYLRGRSTEAFF
d_call: .; clone_size: .; v_call: TRBV18; j_call: TRBJ2-2; cdr3_nt: TGTGCCAGCTCACCACGGGGCCCCGGGACCGCCGTCACCGGGGAGCTGTTTTTT; cdr3_aa: CASSPRGPGTAVTGELFF
d_call: .; clone_size: .; v_call: TRBV6-5; j_call: TRBJ2-7; cdr3_nt: TGTGCCAGCAGTAAGAATCGGGGATACGAGCAGTACTTC; cdr3_aa: CASSKNRGYEQYF
d_call: .; clone_size: .; v_call: TRBV19; j_call: TRBJ2-3; cdr3_nt: TGTGCCAGTAGTATATTGTACGGAGGCACAGATACGCAGTATTTT; cdr3_aa: CASSILYGGTDTQYF
d_call: .; clone_size: .; v_call: TRBV6-2/TRBV6-3; j_call: TRBJ1-1; cdr3_nt: TGTGCCAGCAGTTACGGAACAGGGCAAGCTTTCTTT; cdr3_aa: CASSYGTGQAFF
d_call: .; clone_size: .; v_call: TRBV6-4; j_call: TRBJ2-7; cdr3_nt: TGTGCCACTAGGGACTTCCACTCCTACGAGCAGTACTTC; cdr3_aa: CATRDFHSYEQYF
d_call: TRBD1; clone_size: .; v_call: TRBV4-2; j_call: TRBJ1-1; cdr3_nt: TGTGCCAGCAGCCTACGGACAGGGGGCGAGAACACTGAAGCTTTCTTT; cdr3_aa: CASSLRTGGENTEAFF
d_call: TRBD1; clone_size: .; v_call: TRBV12-3/TRBV12-4; j_call: TRBJ2-2; cdr3_nt: TGTGCCAGCAGAGGGGGCGCCACCGGGGAGCTGTTTTTT; cdr3_aa: CASRGGATGELFF
d_call: .; clone_size: .; v_call: TRBV6-6; j_call: TRBJ2-3; cdr3_nt: TGTGCCACTACGAACACAGATACGCAGTATTTT; cdr3_aa: CATTNTDTQYF
d_call: TRBD2; clone_size: .; v_call: TRBV7-8; j_call: TRBJ2-1; cdr3_nt: TGTGCCAGCAGTCGTAGAGCGAACAGTCCCGGGGGGGCCAATGAGCAGTTCTTC; cdr3_aa: CASSRRANSPGGANEQFF
d_call: .; clone_size: .; v_call: TRBV11-3; j_call: TRBJ1-1; cdr3_nt: TGTGCCAGCAGCTTAGTCCCGGGCAGCGAAGCTTTCTTT; cdr3_aa: CASSLVPGSEAFF
d_call: .; clone_size: .; v_call: TRBV3-1/TRBV3-2; j_call: TRBJ1-5; cdr3_nt: TGTGCCAGCAGCCAGGGTAGTGGTTTCTCGGATCAGCCCCAGCATTTT; cdr3_aa: CASSQGSGFSDQPQHF
d_call: .; clone_size: .; v_call: TRBV7-2; j_call: TRBJ1-5; cdr3_nt: TGTGCCAGCAGCATATACAGGGCTAGCAATCAGCCCCAGCATTTT; cdr3_aa: CASSIYRASNQPQHF
d_call: .; clone_size: few; v_call: TRBV7-2; j_call: TRBJ1-5; cdr3_nt: TGTGCCAGCAGCTTAGTCCAGAATAGCAATCAGCCCCAGCATTTT; cdr3_aa: CASSLVQNSNQPQHF
d_call: .; clone_size: .; v_call: TRBV9; j_call: TRBJ2-4; cdr3_nt: TGTGCCAGCAGCCCCCACGCGGCCAAAAACATTCAGTACTTC; cdr3_aa: CASSPHAAKNIQYF
d_call: .; clone_size: .; v_call: TRBV4-3; j_call: TRBJ2-3; cdr3_nt: TGCGCCAGCCGGCGTACAGGGTCGTGGTCAGATACGCAGTATTTT; cdr3_aa: CASRRTGSWSDTQYF
d_call: .; clone_size: .; v_call: TRBV7-2; j_call: TRBJ1-3; cdr3_nt: TGTGCCAGCAGCTCTCGGACGGCTTCTGGAAACACCATATATTTT; cdr3_aa: CASSSRTASGNTIYF
d_call: .; clone_size: .; v_call: TRBV24-1; j_call: TRBJ1-2; cdr3_nt: TGTGCCACCAGTGACCCGAGTGATACCGGGGGCGAAGCGGGGGGCTACACCTTC; cdr3_aa: CATSDPSDTGGEAGGYTF
d_call: TRBD1; clone_size: once; v_call: TRBV7-3; j_call: TRBJ1-1; cdr3_nt: TGTGCCAGCAGCTTGACCCATGGACAGGGTGAAGCTTTCTTT; cdr3_aa: CASSLTHGQGEAFF
d_call: .; clone_size: .; v_call: TRBV5-1; j_call: TRBJ2-5; cdr3_nt: TGCGCCAGCAGCCGGGCCGTCGAAGAGACCCAGTACTTC; cdr3_aa: CASSRAVEETQYF